A selection of T cell receptor beta chains follows, all from one sample in a study of blood T cell repertoires in COVID-19. Generated by immunoSEQ multiplex PCR, the TCRdb table keeps only in-frame clones and is missing some. Found here are approximately 52,000 clones, roughly nine tenths of them singletons; the top ten hold around 15%. The sample was peripheral blood. All receptors come from a human donor with active COVID-19. The donor label of this sample is uncertain. Each CDR3 is given with its conserved first and last residue. Fields, in order: clone size, D gene, J gene, V gene, CDR3 protein, CDR3 DNA. A D gene is named only where the DNA matches it firmly. The size field is filled for only some rows; it gives once, few, many or a size class.

size: NA; D: TRBD2; J: TRBJ2-1; V: TRBV7-3; CDR3: CASSIGTSGSLYNEQFF; DNA: TGTGCCAGCAGCATCGGGACTAGCGGATCCTTATACAATGAGCAGTTCTTC
size: NA; D: NA; J: TRBJ2-7; V: TRBV7-9; CDR3: CASSFQQGEQYF; DNA: TGTGCCAGCAGCTTTCAACAGGGCGAGCAGTACTTC
size: NA; D: NA; J: TRBJ2-5; V: TRBV4-3; CDR3: CASSQEPRKETQYF; DNA: TGCGCCAGCAGCCAAGAGCCCAGAAAAGAGACCCAGTACTTC
size: once; D: NA; J: TRBJ1-1; V: TRBV7-9; CDR3: CASSQAGQTGAFF; DNA: TGTGCCAGCAGCCAAGCTGGACAGACGGGAGCTTTCTTT
size: NA; D: TRBD2; J: TRBJ2-5; V: TRBV2; CDR3: CASSQTSGGGETQYF; DNA: TGTGCCAGCAGTCAGACTAGCGGGGGGGGCGAGACCCAGTACTTC
size: NA; D: NA; J: TRBJ2-3; V: TRBV7-2; CDR3: CASRATRFNTDTQYF; DNA: TGTGCCAGCAGGGCGACGAGGTTTAACACAGATACGCAGTATTTT
size: NA; D: TRBD1; J: TRBJ2-5; V: TRBV7-9; CDR3: CASSPGQGMGETQYF; DNA: TGTGCCAGCAGCCCGGGACAGGGGATGGGAGAGACCCAGTACTTC
size: NA; D: TRBD1; J: TRBJ1-2; V: TRBV10-3; CDR3: CAISRTGESYGYTF; DNA: TGTGCCATCAGTCGGACAGGGGAAAGCTATGGCTACACCTTC
size: NA; D: TRBD1; J: TRBJ1-5; V: TRBV6-5; CDR3: CASSQQGAGRPQHF; DNA: TGTGCCAGCAGCCAACAGGGGGCGGGACGGCCCCAGCATTTT
size: NA; D: NA; J: TRBJ1-4; V: TRBV7-9; CDR3: CASSSPAANEKLFF; DNA: TGTGCCAGCAGCTCCCCAGCGGCTAATGAAAAACTGTTTTTT
size: NA; D: TRBD1; J: TRBJ1-2; V: TRBV23-1; CDR3: CASSHEGQRGYTF; DNA: TGCGCCAGCAGTCACGAGGGACAGAGGGGCTACACCTTC
size: NA; D: TRBD2; J: TRBJ2-3; V: TRBV11-2; CDR3: CASSPGLASDTQYF; DNA: TGTGCCAGCAGCCCGGGACTAGCATCAGATACGCAGTATTTT
size: NA; D: NA; J: TRBJ2-6; V: TRBV2; CDR3: CASSPLSGANVLTF; DNA: TGTGCCAGCAGTCCATTGAGCGGGGCCAACGTCCTGACTTTC
size: few; D: NA; J: TRBJ2-7; V: TRBV7-2; CDR3: CASSFTRDYEQYF; DNA: TGTGCCAGCAGCTTCACTAGGGACTACGAGCAGTACTTC
size: NA; D: TRBD1; J: TRBJ1-5; V: TRBV18; CDR3: CASSGLPGTATRGNQPQHF; DNA: TGTGCCAGCTCAGGACTACCCGGGACAGCCACCCGAGGGAATCAGCCCCAGCATTTT
size: NA; D: TRBD1; J: TRBJ1-1; V: TRBV4-2; CDR3: CASSHEGANTEAFF; DNA: TGTGCCAGCAGTCATGAGGGGGCGAACACTGAAGCTTTCTTT
size: NA; D: NA; J: TRBJ2-1; V: TRBV9; CDR3: CASSAAITYNEQFF; DNA: TGTGCCAGCAGCGCCGCGATCACCTACAATGAGCAGTTCTTC
size: NA; D: NA; J: TRBJ1-1; V: TRBV6-6; CDR3: CASSGQPYTEAFF; DNA: TGTGCCAGCAGCGGACAGCCCTACACTGAAGCTTTCTTT
size: NA; D: TRBD1; J: TRBJ1-1; V: TRBV5-6; CDR3: CASGGQGAEAFF; DNA: TGTGCCAGCGGCGGCCAGGGGGCTGAAGCTTTCTTT
size: NA; D: TRBD1; J: TRBJ2-7; V: TRBV24-1; CDR3: CATSDFRDSEQYF; DNA: TGTGCCACCAGTGATTTTAGGGACAGCGAGCAGTACTTC
size: NA; D: TRBD1; J: TRBJ2-3; V: TRBV7-9; CDR3: CASSSRQGRGTDTQYF; DNA: TGTGCCAGCAGCTCAAGACAGGGTAGGGGGACAGATACGCAGTATTTT
size: NA; D: NA; J: TRBJ2-3; V: TRBV7-2; CDR3: CASSLGGPGTDTQYF; DNA: TGTGCCAGCAGCTTAGGGGGGCCTGGCACAGATACGCAGTATTTT
size: NA; D: TRBD1; J: TRBJ1-2; V: TRBV28; CDR3: CASSPWTGEGGYTF; DNA: TGTGCCAGCAGTCCTTGGACAGGGGAGGGTGGCTACACCTTC
size: NA; D: NA; J: TRBJ1-3; V: TRBV7-8; CDR3: CASFEPGNTIYF; DNA: TGTGCCAGCTTCGAGCCTGGAAACACCATATATTTT
size: NA; D: TRBD1; J: TRBJ1-2; V: TRBV7-9; CDR3: CASSRDRASSKYGYTF; DNA: TGTGCCAGCAGCCGGGACAGGGCGTCCTCCAAATATGGCTACACCTTC
size: NA; D: TRBD1; J: TRBJ2-3; V: TRBV29-1; CDR3: CSVAKGTGGTDTQYF; DNA: TGCAGCGTTGCAAAAGGGACAGGGGGCACAGATACGCAGTATTTT
size: NA; D: NA; J: TRBJ2-5; V: TRBV28; CDR3: CASRSRAGPQETQYF; DNA: TGTGCCAGCAGGTCTCGGGCGGGGCCACAAGAGACCCAGTACTTC
size: NA; D: TRBD2; J: TRBJ2-3; V: TRBV7-2; CDR3: CASTPPGGGPWGGTDTQYF; DNA: TGTGCCAGTACACCCCCCGGCGGGGGTCCTTGGGGCGGCACAGATACGCAGTATTTT
size: NA; D: TRBD2; J: TRBJ2-7; V: TRBV6-5; CDR3: CASSYTSGFIGEQYF; DNA: TGTGCCAGCAGTTACACTAGCGGGTTCATTGGCGAGCAGTACTTC
size: NA; D: TRBD1; J: TRBJ2-7; V: TRBV6-6; CDR3: CASKRGQGAYEQYF; DNA: TGTGCCAGCAAACGGGGACAGGGAGCTTACGAGCAGTACTTC
size: NA; D: TRBD2; J: TRBJ2-1; V: TRBV4-2; CDR3: CASSQEVRLGLAGFDEQFF; DNA: TGTGCCAGCAGCCAAGAGGTTCGACTAGGACTAGCGGGGTTTGATGAGCAGTTCTTC
size: NA; D: NA; J: TRBJ1-2; V: TRBV4-3; CDR3: CASSQDYLQVNYGYTF; DNA: TGCGCCAGCAGCCAAGATTATTTACAGGTGAACTATGGCTACACCTTC
size: NA; D: TRBD1; J: TRBJ1-6; V: TRBV27; CDR3: CASSPGQAQWGKSSPLHF; DNA: TGTGCCAGCAGCCCGGGACAGGCTCAGTGGGGTAAGAGTTCACCCCTCCACTTT
size: few; D: NA; J: TRBJ1-2; V: TRBV12-5; CDR3: CASGLDREYGYTF; DNA: TGTGCTAGTGGTTTGGACAGGGAATATGGCTACACCTTC
size: NA; D: TRBD2; J: TRBJ2-5; V: TRBV7-9; CDR3: CASSLVLAGEETQYF; DNA: TGTGCCAGCAGCTTAGTTTTAGCGGGGGAAGAGACCCAGTACTTC
size: NA; D: NA; J: TRBJ1-2; V: TRBV5-1; CDR3: CASYPNPARVIYGYTF; DNA: TGCGCCAGCTATCCAAACCCGGCCAGGGTAATCTATGGCTACACCTTC
size: once; D: NA; J: TRBJ2-7; V: TRBV5-6; CDR3: CASSLGPGSYEQYF; DNA: TGTGCCAGCAGCTTGGGACCAGGGTCCTACGAGCAGTACTTC
size: NA; D: NA; J: TRBJ1-6; V: TRBV12-3/TRBV12-4; CDR3: CASSLGGLSPLHF; DNA: TGTGCCAGCAGTTTAGGAGGACTGTCACCCCTCCACTTT
size: NA; D: TRBD1; J: TRBJ2-7; V: TRBV7-9; CDR3: CASSFRGREYEQYF; DNA: TGTGCCAGCAGCTTCAGGGGGCGGGAATACGAGCAGTACTTC
size: NA; D: NA; J: TRBJ1-1; V: TRBV4-3; CDR3: CASSQDWQGYRTMNTEAFF; DNA: TGCGCCAGCAGCCAAGATTGGCAGGGTTACAGAACGATGAACACTGAAGCTTTCTTT
size: NA; D: TRBD1; J: TRBJ2-7; V: TRBV28; CDR3: CANSRQGTYEQYF; DNA: TGTGCCAACAGTAGACAGGGGACCTACGAGCAGTACTTC
size: NA; D: TRBD1; J: TRBJ2-2; V: TRBV5-1; CDR3: CASSLRQGGSGELFF; DNA: TGCGCCAGCAGCCTTCGACAGGGGGGCTCCGGGGAGCTGTTTTTT
size: NA; D: NA; J: TRBJ1-3; V: TRBV11-2; CDR3: CASSLWPDSGNTIYF; DNA: TGTGCCAGCAGCTTATGGCCCGACTCTGGAAACACCATATATTTT
size: NA; D: TRBD1; J: TRBJ2-7; V: TRBV9; CDR3: CASSGQGAYEQYF; DNA: TGTGCCAGCAGTGGACAGGGAGCCTACGAGCAGTACTTC
size: NA; D: TRBD1; J: TRBJ1-2; V: TRBV4-1; CDR3: CASSSWTGGLDGYTF; DNA: TGCGCCAGCAGCTCATGGACAGGGGGATTAGATGGCTACACCTTC
size: NA; D: NA; J: TRBJ1-2; V: TRBV2; CDR3: CASTRRQAFNYGYTF; DNA: TGTGCCAGCACTCGAAGACAAGCCTTTAACTATGGCTACACCTTC
size: NA; D: NA; J: TRBJ2-7; V: TRBV28; CDR3: CASSLYQTLDSYEQYF; DNA: TGTGCCAGCAGTTTATACCAAACCCTGGACAGCTACGAGCAGTACTTC
size: NA; D: TRBD2; J: TRBJ2-1; V: TRBV14; CDR3: CASSRSLAGGPSDYNEQFF; DNA: TGTGCCAGCAGCCGCTCACTAGCGGGGGGGCCTTCGGACTACAATGAGCAGTTCTTC
size: NA; D: NA; J: TRBJ1-2; V: TRBV4-3; CDR3: CASSQGPGDYGYTF; DNA: TGCGCCAGCAGCCAAGGTCCAGGGGATTATGGCTACACCTTC
size: NA; D: TRBD1; J: TRBJ1-5; V: TRBV5-5; CDR3: CASSWRTGTAQPQHF; DNA: TGTGCCAGCAGCTGGAGGACCGGGACAGCGCAGCCCCAGCATTTT
size: NA; D: NA; J: TRBJ1-5; V: TRBV3-1/TRBV3-2; CDR3: CASGGGAGNQPQHF; DNA: TGTGCCAGCGGGGGGGGCGCGGGCAATCAGCCCCAGCATTTT
size: NA; D: TRBD1; J: TRBJ1-2; V: TRBV27; CDR3: CASSFFPNRGRFYGYTF; DNA: TGTGCCAGCAGTTTCTTCCCTAACAGGGGGCGCTTCTATGGCTACACCTTC
size: NA; D: NA; J: TRBJ1-5; V: TRBV5-5; CDR3: CASSQVGSNQPQHF; DNA: TGTGCCAGCAGCCAGGTTGGAAGCAATCAGCCCCAGCATTTT